The rows below give T cell receptor beta chains drawn from one sample of a study of cytomegalovirus exposure and HLA in healthy donors. The repertoire was sequenced with immunoSEQ multiplex PCR; TCRdb's copy has only in-frame clones and lacks some. The repertoire has roughly 220,000 clones, approximately 90% of them found once; the top ten carry more than 1%. Sequencing was done on a sample of PBMCs. These receptors all stem from a woman aged 18-35 years in good health and CMV-seronegative. Each CDR3 is given with its conserved first and last residue. Each record gives: D gene, clone size, V gene, J gene, CDR3 DNA, CDR3 protein. A D gene is named only where the DNA matches it firmly. Not every row has a clone size; where given, it reads once, few, many or a size class.

D gene: TRBD1
clone size: .
V gene: TRBV30
J gene: TRBJ1-1
CDR3 DNA: TGTGCCTGGAGTGGGGGACAGAGGGGGCGGTTGACTGAAGCTTTCTTT
CDR3 protein: CAWSGGQRGRLTEAFF

D gene: .
clone size: .
V gene: TRBV2
J gene: TRBJ1-5
CDR3 DNA: TGTGCCAGCAGTCCAACAGGGTTGGGTCAGCCCCAGCATTTT
CDR3 protein: CASSPTGLGQPQHF

D gene: .
clone size: .
V gene: TRBV7-9
J gene: TRBJ2-1
CDR3 DNA: TGTGCCAGCAGCTCCCGGAGGGCCTCCTACAATGAGCAGTTCTTC
CDR3 protein: CASSSRRASYNEQFF

D gene: .
clone size: .
V gene: TRBV18
J gene: TRBJ1-5
CDR3 DNA: TGTGCCAGCTCACCAGGGGGGGATAGCAATCAGCCCCAGCATTTT
CDR3 protein: CASSPGGDSNQPQHF

D gene: TRBD2
clone size: .
V gene: TRBV27
J gene: TRBJ2-1
CDR3 DNA: TGTGCCAGCAGTTCTCAGGGACTAGCGGGAGTCATTGGGGCCAACAATGAGCAGTTCTTC
CDR3 protein: CASSSQGLAGVIGANNEQFF

D gene: .
clone size: .
V gene: TRBV29-1
J gene: TRBJ2-3
CDR3 DNA: TGCAGCCCCCCTAGGGGTTACCCAGATACGCAGTATTTT
CDR3 protein: CSPPRGYPDTQYF

D gene: .
clone size: .
V gene: TRBV5-1
J gene: TRBJ2-1
CDR3 DNA: TGCGCCAGCAGCCCGACGACTCCCGAGCCCCTAAGCTCCTACAATGAGCAGTTCTTC
CDR3 protein: CASSPTTPEPLSSYNEQFF

D gene: .
clone size: once
V gene: TRBV30
J gene: TRBJ2-3
CDR3 DNA: TGTGCCTGGGCCGGGGGTCCAGATACGCAGTATTTT
CDR3 protein: CAWAGGPDTQYF

D gene: TRBD1
clone size: .
V gene: TRBV7-2
J gene: TRBJ2-1
CDR3 DNA: TGTGCCAGCAGCTCGGGACAGTCGAGCAATGAGCAGTTCTTC
CDR3 protein: CASSSGQSSNEQFF

D gene: .
clone size: .
V gene: TRBV18
J gene: TRBJ2-1
CDR3 DNA: TGTGCCAGCTCACCCCGGGAGCGTGCCTACAATGAGCAGTTCTTC
CDR3 protein: CASSPRERAYNEQFF

D gene: TRBD2
clone size: .
V gene: TRBV6-5
J gene: TRBJ2-5
CDR3 DNA: TGTGCCAGCAGTTACCTGAGCGGGAGGAAAGAGACCCAGTACTTC
CDR3 protein: CASSYLSGRKETQYF

D gene: .
clone size: few
V gene: TRBV27
J gene: TRBJ2-7
CDR3 DNA: TGTGCCAGCAAGGAATTTAACCGCATGGGGGGCTACGAGCAGTACTTC
CDR3 protein: CASKEFNRMGGYEQYF

D gene: TRBD1
clone size: .
V gene: TRBV9
J gene: TRBJ2-1
CDR3 DNA: TGTGCCAGCAGCCCCACCGGGACAGGGAACAACAATGAGCAGTTCTTC
CDR3 protein: CASSPTGTGNNNEQFF

D gene: TRBD1
clone size: .
V gene: TRBV5-4
J gene: TRBJ1-4
CDR3 DNA: TGTGCCAGCAGCTCGACAGGGGCTCAGCGATATGAAAAACTGTTTTTT
CDR3 protein: CASSSTGAQRYEKLFF

D gene: TRBD2
clone size: once
V gene: TRBV27
J gene: TRBJ2-3
CDR3 DNA: TGTGCCAGCAGCTTCTTCGGACTAGCGGAGACAGATACGCAGTATTTT
CDR3 protein: CASSFFGLAETDTQYF

D gene: TRBD1
clone size: .
V gene: TRBV29-1
J gene: TRBJ2-2
CDR3 DNA: TGCAGCGCAGTGGACAGGGGGCAGATCGGGGAGCTGTTTTTT
CDR3 protein: CSAVDRGQIGELFF

D gene: TRBD1
clone size: .
V gene: TRBV5-6
J gene: TRBJ1-2
CDR3 DNA: TGTGCCAGCAGCTTCGGGACAGGCCGGGGGGGCTACACCTTC
CDR3 protein: CASSFGTGRGGYTF

D gene: TRBD1
clone size: .
V gene: TRBV28
J gene: TRBJ1-4
CDR3 DNA: TGTGCCAGCAGTCCTACAGGGGGACGGTCTAATGAAAAACTGTTTTTT
CDR3 protein: CASSPTGGRSNEKLFF

D gene: .
clone size: .
V gene: TRBV19
J gene: TRBJ1-6
CDR3 DNA: TGTGCCAGTAGTATCGGAGAAAATGAATCACCCCTCCACTTT
CDR3 protein: CASSIGENESPLHF

D gene: .
clone size: .
V gene: TRBV5-4
J gene: TRBJ2-7
CDR3 DNA: TGTGCCAGCAGCTTGTCGGGTGAGCAGTACTTC
CDR3 protein: CASSLSGEQYF

D gene: TRBD2
clone size: .
V gene: TRBV5-1
J gene: TRBJ2-7
CDR3 DNA: TGCGCCAGCAGCTTGACTAGCGGGAGTAGGTACGAGCAGTACTTC
CDR3 protein: CASSLTSGSRYEQYF

D gene: TRBD1
clone size: .
V gene: TRBV5-1
J gene: TRBJ2-2
CDR3 DNA: TGCGCCAGCAGCCGGACCGGGACAGGGACCGGGGAGCTGTTTTTT
CDR3 protein: CASSRTGTGTGELFF

D gene: .
clone size: .
V gene: TRBV28
J gene: TRBJ1-4
CDR3 DNA: TGTGCCAGCAGTTCAGGCCGTGGGAAACTGTTTTTT
CDR3 protein: CASSSGRGKLFF

D gene: TRBD1
clone size: .
V gene: TRBV27
J gene: TRBJ1-2
CDR3 DNA: TGTGCCAGCAGTTTATCCCAGGGGGCCGGGGGTGGCTACACCTTC
CDR3 protein: CASSLSQGAGGGYTF

D gene: .
clone size: .
V gene: TRBV6-1
J gene: TRBJ2-2
CDR3 DNA: TGTGCCAGCAGTGAACCCGCGGGGAGGAACACCGGGGAGCTGTTTTTT
CDR3 protein: CASSEPAGRNTGELFF

D gene: TRBD2
clone size: .
V gene: TRBV11-2
J gene: TRBJ2-7
CDR3 DNA: TGTGCCAGCAGCTCAGTAGGGACTAGCGGGAGCTACGAGCAGTACTTC
CDR3 protein: CASSSVGTSGSYEQYF

D gene: TRBD1
clone size: .
V gene: TRBV6-6
J gene: TRBJ1-4
CDR3 DNA: TGTGCCAGCAGTTCCACGGACAGGGCGGGCGAAAAACTGTTTTTT
CDR3 protein: CASSSTDRAGEKLFF

D gene: .
clone size: .
V gene: TRBV28
J gene: TRBJ1-2
CDR3 DNA: TGTGCCAGCAGCATCCAGACAGTTAACTATGGCTACACCTTC
CDR3 protein: CASSIQTVNYGYTF

D gene: TRBD1
clone size: few
V gene: TRBV7-6
J gene: TRBJ1-5
CDR3 DNA: TGTGCCAGCAGCCCCGTCGTCGGGACAGGGTACAATCAGCCCCAGCATTTT
CDR3 protein: CASSPVVGTGYNQPQHF

D gene: TRBD1
clone size: .
V gene: TRBV6-6
J gene: TRBJ2-1
CDR3 DNA: TGTGCCAGCAGTCCCCGGGACAGGCCCTACAATGAGCAGTTCTTC
CDR3 protein: CASSPRDRPYNEQFF

D gene: .
clone size: .
V gene: TRBV27
J gene: TRBJ2-1
CDR3 DNA: TGTGCCAGCAGTTCGGACAGCTATGAGCAGTTCTTC
CDR3 protein: CASSSDSYEQFF

D gene: .
clone size: .
V gene: TRBV18
J gene: TRBJ2-3
CDR3 DNA: TGTGCCAGCTCACCATTAGGCGGGGGCCTACTCTTTAGCACAGATACGCAGTATTTT
CDR3 protein: CASSPLGGGLLFSTDTQYF

D gene: .
clone size: .
V gene: TRBV19
J gene: TRBJ1-2
CDR3 DNA: TGTGCCAGTAGTATCCCCTTGCAGGGTGAAGGCTACACCTTC
CDR3 protein: CASSIPLQGEGYTF

D gene: .
clone size: .
V gene: TRBV29-1
J gene: TRBJ1-2
CDR3 DNA: TGCAGCGTTGGCCGGACTGAGGGCTACACCTTC
CDR3 protein: CSVGRTEGYTF

D gene: TRBD2
clone size: .
V gene: TRBV5-1
J gene: TRBJ2-1
CDR3 DNA: TGCGCCAGCAGCTTGGATGCGGGGGTTGATGAGCAGTTCTTC
CDR3 protein: CASSLDAGVDEQFF

D gene: .
clone size: .
V gene: TRBV27
J gene: TRBJ1-5
CDR3 DNA: TGTGCCAGCAGTCGGACAGCCTCTAGCAATCAGCCCCAGCATTTT
CDR3 protein: CASSRTASSNQPQHF

D gene: .
clone size: .
V gene: TRBV15
J gene: TRBJ1-5
CDR3 DNA: TGTGCCACCAGCAGAGATAGGGGTAACAATCAGCCCCAGCATTTT
CDR3 protein: CATSRDRGNNQPQHF

D gene: .
clone size: .
V gene: TRBV5-1
J gene: TRBJ1-1
CDR3 DNA: TGCGCCAGCACCAGGGGTGGGGGTACTGAAGCTTTCTTT
CDR3 protein: CASTRGGGTEAFF

D gene: .
clone size: .
V gene: TRBV6-6
J gene: TRBJ1-5
CDR3 DNA: TGTGCCAGCAGTCGACAGGCCGATGAGCCCCAGCATTTT
CDR3 protein: CASSRQADEPQHF

D gene: .
clone size: once
V gene: TRBV6-1
J gene: TRBJ1-1
CDR3 DNA: TGTGCCAGCAGGGGGGGAGAGACTGAAGCTTTCTTT
CDR3 protein: CASRGGETEAFF

D gene: TRBD1
clone size: .
V gene: TRBV6-1
J gene: TRBJ1-2
CDR3 DNA: TGTGCCAGCAGTGGAACAGGGGGTAGGGACTATGGCTACACCTTC
CDR3 protein: CASSGTGGRDYGYTF

D gene: TRBD2
clone size: .
V gene: TRBV2
J gene: TRBJ2-1
CDR3 DNA: TGTGCCAGCAGGACTAGCGGGAGCTTTTACAATGAGCAGTTCTTC
CDR3 protein: CASRTSGSFYNEQFF

D gene: TRBD1
clone size: .
V gene: TRBV27
J gene: TRBJ2-3
CDR3 DNA: TGTGCCAGCAGTTTACGGGGACAGCTAATCACAGATACGCAGTATTTT
CDR3 protein: CASSLRGQLITDTQYF

D gene: TRBD2
clone size: .
V gene: TRBV29-1
J gene: TRBJ2-1
CDR3 DNA: TGCAGCTCCCAAAGGGCGGGAGTCAATCAGCAGTTCTTC
CDR3 protein: CSSQRAGVNQQFF

D gene: .
clone size: few
V gene: TRBV27
J gene: TRBJ2-7
CDR3 DNA: TGTGCCAGCAGTTTATCGGGCGACGAGCAGTACTTC
CDR3 protein: CASSLSGDEQYF

D gene: .
clone size: .
V gene: TRBV6-5
J gene: TRBJ1-2
CDR3 DNA: TGTGCCAGCAGTCTACAGGGTAACTATGGCTACACCTTC
CDR3 protein: CASSLQGNYGYTF